The 27 T cell receptor beta chains in this list originate from one sample, sequenced in a study of early T cells in non-severe SARS-CoV-2 infection. MiXCR, run by TCRdb on the 5' RACE reads, gives a single entry per CDR3 protein. The repertoire holds about 59,000 distinct CDR3 sequences, with roughly an eighth as singletons. The sequences come from whole blood, collected at baseline. These receptors all come from an adult who was a healthcare worker with PCR-confirmed SARS-CoV-2 infection or an uninfected control (not recorded which).

In its sample, this clonotype was seen many times. CDR3 residues: CASSIRLAGQETQYF. In DNA form, the CDR3 reads TGTGCCAGTAGTATTAGGCTAGCGGGCCAAGAGACCCAGTACTTC. This chain uses TRBV19 with TRBJ2-5, with 8 bases fitting TRBD2. Per the germline V gene, CDR1 is LNHDA and CDR2 is SQIVND (reference sequence). This CDR3 comprises 15 residues. The ends lost 3 bases at V and 1 base at J; junction bases unmatched: 4.

This clonotype was recorded a few times. The chain links TRBV9 to TRBJ2-2; the match to TRBD2 covers 9 bases. This CDR3 has 18 residues. V lost 0 bases and J lost 4; bases outside the gene matches: 10. Germline CDR1 reads SGDLS; CDR2 reads YYNGEE. In DNA form, the CDR3 reads TGTGCCAGCAGCGTAGTGGCTGTGCGGGAGGGCAGCACCGGGGAGCTGTTTTTT. Protein: CASSVVAVREGSTGELFF.

V and J are TRBV7-3 and TRBJ2-3; D may match TRBD1 or TRBD2 (5 bases each). Germline CDR1 is SGHTA and CDR2 is FQGTGA. The CDR3 contains 14 residues. Trimming cost V 8 bases and J 0 bases, with 12 bases left between them. The CDR3 is CASQYRDSTDTQYF. Written as DNA, the CDR3 is TGTGCCAGCCAATACCGGGACAGCACAGATACGCAGTATTTT.

This clonotype was seen a few times. This chain joins TRBV19 and TRBJ2-5; D ambiguous. The CDR3 totals 14 residues. Per the germline V gene, CDR1 is LNHDA and CDR2 is SQIVND (reference sequence). V was cut by 3 bases and J by 0 bases, with 8 bases left in between. The DNA of the CDR3 is TGTGCCAGTAGTATTGACGGGCACCAAGAGACCCAGTACTTC. As protein: CASSIDGHQETQYF.

This clonotype showed up many times. The chain joins TRBV24-1 to TRBJ2-1; D gene unclear. Germline CDR1 reads KGHDR; CDR2 reads SFDVKD. The CDR3 loop spans 11 amino acids. The V gene lost 0 bases and the J gene lost 9 bases, with 2 bases spanning the gap. Here the CDR3 reads CATSDLGEQFF. CDR3 nucleotide sequence: TGTGCCACCAGTGATTTGGGTGAGCAGTTCTTC.

V is TRBV3-1 and J is TRBJ2-7, with D unclear. Germline V lookup: CDR1 LGHDT, CDR2 YNNKEL (reference sequence). The CDR3 sequence is 16 residues long. The V end lost 0 bases, the J end lost 7 bases, and 19 bases lay between the germline ends. The CDR3 DNA follows: TGTGCCAGCAGCCAAGAGGCCAGCTACTCGTTCTTGGAGCAGTACTTC. Amino acid sequence: CASSQEASYSFLEQYF.

This clonotype was detected only a few times. The rearrangement joins TRBV10-2 to TRBJ1-2; 9 bases agree with TRBD1. This CDR3 spans 13 amino acids. The V gene end was trimmed by 8 bases and the J gene end by 7 bases; junction bases not matched to a gene: 8. Germline V lookup: CDR1 WSHSY, CDR2 SAAADI. CDR3 sequence: CASGNRGHRGYTF. DNA for the CDR3: TGCGCCAGCGGTAACAGGGGGCACCGTGGCTACACCTTC.

The sample holds many counts of this clonotype. CDR3 region: CASSPHRTGVSSRGETQYF. The CDR3 DNA reads TGTGCCAGCAGCCCCCACCGGACAGGGGTTTCGAGTCGCGGCGAGACCCAGTACTTC. The V call is TRBV7-8, the J call TRBJ2-5, with 9 bases fitting TRBD1. The ends lost 5 bases at V and 5 bases at J; junction bases unmatched: 21. This CDR3 has 19 amino acids. CDR1 SGHVS and CDR2 FQNEAQ come from the germline V gene.

This clonotype has only a few counts. The V call is TRBV7-2, the J call TRBJ2-1; 9 nucleotides line up with TRBD2. Germline loops: CDR1 SGHTA, CDR2 FQGNSA. Trimming took 5 bases from V and 5 from J; bases not matched to a gene: 13. This CDR3 has 17 amino acids. CDR3 nucleotides: TGTGCCAGCAGCCCCCACCCCGGGGTAGCGGGGGACAATGAGCAGTTCTTC. This gives the protein CASSPHPGVAGDNEQFF.

This clonotype was counted at least ten times. The V call is TRBV20-1, the J call TRBJ2-3; D remains unclear. The CDR3 is made up of 15 amino acids. V was pared by 0 bases and J by 1 base, with 11 bases between. Germline values: CDR1 DFQATT, CDR2 SNEGSKA (reference sequence). Written as DNA, the CDR3 is TGCAGTGCTAGAGATTTCGGAGTTGGCACAGATACGCAGTATTTT. It encodes CSARDFGVGTDTQYF.

This clonotype was seen only a few times. This chain links TRBV20-1 with TRBJ2-7; no definite D call. CDR1 is DFQATT, CDR2 SNEGSKA, per germline (reference sequence). The CDR3 length is 14 residues. Deletions cut 0 bases from V and 7 bases from J, with 16 bases between. The DNA of the CDR3 is TGCAGTGCTAGAGAGTTCCTCCGACCGGGTGAGCAGTACTTC. This encodes CSAREFLRPGEQYF.

This clonotype was observed at least ten times. The rearrangement uses TRBV7-2 and TRBJ2-1; TRBD1 might be the D (5 bases). Trimming removed 3 bases at V and 4 bases at J, with 16 bases between. Germline values: CDR1 SGHTA, CDR2 FQGNSA. The CDR3 spans 16 residues. DNA for the CDR3: TGTGCCAGCAGCTTGGGCCCTAGGGGCATATACAATGAGCAGTTCTTC. Protein: CASSLGPRGIYNEQFF.

This clonotype was counted between two and nine times. The chain employs TRBV19 and TRBJ2-7; 8 bases are a match to TRBD1. CDR1 is LNHDA and CDR2 is SQIVND in the germline V gene (reference sequence). The J segment lost 4 bases and the V segment lost 10 bases, leaving 3 bases of the junction unmatched. The CDR3 length is 11 residues. The DNA for the CDR3 is TGTGCCACCGGACAGGGTTACGAGCAGTACTTC. As protein: CATGQGYEQYF.

Only a few counts were recorded for this clonotype. The CDR3 sequence is CASSLKQGLAGERDEQFF. CDR3 in DNA: TGTGCCAGCAGCTTAAAACAGGGACTAGCGGGAGAACGCGATGAGCAGTTCTTC. The V gene is TRBV7-6, the J gene TRBJ2-1; 14 positions match TRBD2. V trimming: 2 bases; J trimming: 8 bases; junction bases outside the gene matches: 11. CDR1 and CDR2 from the germline V gene are SGHVS and FNYEAQ. The CDR3 loop spans 18 amino acids.

The rearrangement links TRBV20-1 to TRBJ1-1; 7 bases fit TRBD1. Unmatched junction bases numbered 4, after V lost 5 bases and J lost 1 base. The CDR3 is made up of 13 amino acids. CDR1 is DFQATT and CDR2 is SNEGSKA in the germline V gene (reference sequence). CDR3 sequence reads: CSAVSGGNTEAFF. In DNA, the CDR3 is TGCAGTGCTGTTTCAGGGGGGAACACTGAAGCTTTCTTT.

This clonotype was detected ten times or more. The chain is built from TRBV14 and TRBJ2-7; TRBD1 or TRBD2 may be the D gene (5 bases each). CDR1 and CDR2 (germline): SGHDN, FVKESK. V dropped 4 bases and J dropped 2 bases, with 15 bases sitting between them. The CDR3 is 15 amino acids. CDR3 coding DNA: TGTGCCAGCAGCCCCCGGGACCCAAAAGCCTACGAGCAGTACTTC. As protein: CASSPRDPKAYEQYF.

In its sample, this clonotype was seen a few times. The rearrangement joins TRBV27 to TRBJ2-7, with 8 positions matching TRBD1. The V gene end was trimmed by 1 base and the J gene end by 5 bases; junction bases not matched to a gene: 7. The V gene's germline CDR1 is MNHEY and CDR2 SMNVEV (reference sequence). The CDR3 length is 15 residues. In DNA, the CDR3 is TGTGCCAGCAGTTTATGGACAGGGCTTCTCCACGAGCAGTACTTC. Translated, it gives CASSLWTGLLHEQYF.

This clonotype is medium-sized. The V and J genes are TRBV14 and TRBJ2-7, with D possibly matching TRBD2 (5 bases). Germline CDR1 SGHDN, CDR2 FVKESK. The CDR3 is made up of 15 amino acids. V was shortened by 4 bases and J by 0 bases, with 13 bases between the two germline ends. The CDR3 spells CASSPRGSSSYEQYF. The CDR3 DNA is TGTGCCAGCAGCCCCCGTGGGAGTAGCTCCTACGAGCAGTACTTC. Full variable domain (rest looked up from reference TRBV14 and TRBJ2-7): EAGVTQFPSHSVIEKGQTVTLRCDPISGHDNLYWYRRVMGKEIKFLLHFVKESKQDESGMPNNRFLAERTGGTYSTLKVQPAELEDSGVYFCASSPRGSSSYEQYFGPGTRLTVT.

The CDR3 sequence is CAISENTYYEQYF. The CDR3 nucleotides read TGTGCCATCAGTGAGAACACCTACTACGAGCAGTACTTC. This chain links TRBV10-3 with TRBJ2-7; D unclear. The CDR3 loop spans 13 amino acids. The germline CDR1 and CDR2 sequences are ENHRY and SYGVKD. Trimming stripped 2 bases from V and 3 bases from J, with 8 bases between.

A few counts support this clonotype. The J gene is TRBJ1-3, the V gene TRBV18; unclear D gene. The CDR3 spans 16 residues. The germline V and J ends were trimmed by 6 bases and 0 bases, with 15 bases remaining between them. Germline V gene data show CDR1 as KGHSH and CDR2 as LQKENI. The CDR3 sequence is CASSTSAGDSGNTIYF. CDR3 in DNA: TGTGCCAGCTCCACCTCGGCGGGTGACTCTGGAAACACCATATATTTT.

Concerning this clonotype itself: It may be a read error: a sequence one base away is much more abundant. The V and J genes are TRBV30 and TRBJ1-5, with no clear D. The germline V gene encodes CDR1 GTSNPN and CDR2 SVGIG (reference sequence). This CDR3 comprises 12 residues. Written as DNA, the CDR3 is TGTGCCTGGAGTGTAGGGAATCGGCCCCAGCATTTT. It translates to CAWSVGNRPQHF.

This chain links TRBV24-1 with TRBJ2-3; D is unclear. CDR1 KGHDR and CDR2 SFDVKD come from the germline V gene. This CDR3 comprises 12 residues. V gave up 5 bases and J gave up 5 bases, with 7 bases separating them. In DNA, the CDR3 is TGTGCCACCAGTGGGGCGGTAGATACGCAGTATTTT. This translates into CATSGAVDTQYF.

CDR3 sequence (DNA): TGTGCCAGCAGCTACAGGGGGTACACTGAAGCTTTCTTT. Residues: CASSYRGYTEAFF. The chain is built from TRBV5-6 and TRBJ1-1; 8 bases agree with TRBD1. The CDR3 totals 13 residues. The V and J ends lost 3 bases and 3 bases, in that order; junction bases with no gene match: 1. Germline V gene sequence: CDR1 SGHDT, CDR2 YYEEEE.

This clonotype was counted only a few times. The chain couples TRBV11-2 to TRBJ2-1, with D perhaps matching TRBD2 (6 bases). Per the germline V gene, CDR1 is SGHAT and CDR2 is FQNNGV. The CDR3 has 15 residues. Trimming took 5 bases from V and 6 from J, leaving 17 bases between them. This chain's CDR3 is CASSPGTGPFNEQFF. The CDR3, as DNA: TGTGCCAGCAGCCCCGGGACTGGACCCTTCAATGAGCAGTTCTTC.

This clonotype appeared many times. Here the CDR3 reads CASSLTGAETQYF. CDR3 nucleotide sequence: TGTGCCAGCAGCCTAACAGGGGCGGAGACCCAGTACTTC. V and J are TRBV6-5 and TRBJ2-5; TRBD1 aligns across 7 bases. The V gene end was trimmed by 6 bases and the J gene end by 5 bases; junction bases not matched to a gene: 6. Looked up from germline, CDR1 is MNHEY and CDR2 is SVGAGI. The length of the CDR3 is 13 residues.

This clonotype was detected only once. The rearrangement joins TRBV20-1 to TRBJ1-1; D unresolved. V lost 1 base, J lost 0 bases, and 9 bases lay in between. The CDR3 consists of 14 residues. Germline V gives CDR1 DFQATT, CDR2 SNEGSKA (reference sequence). This CDR3 is CSARGTDMNTEAFF. CDR3 nucleotide sequence: TGCAGTGCTAGAGGGACGGATATGAACACTGAAGCTTTCTTT.

This clonotype showed up just a few times. The chain uses TRBV18 and TRBJ2-1; 14 bases align to TRBD2. The CDR3 has 15 residues. Per germline, CDR1 KGHSH and CDR2 LQKENI. V lost 8 bases and J lost 7; bases outside the gene matches: 7. CDR3 nucleotide sequence: TGTGCCAGCGGACCCGGGACTAGCGGGAGAAATGAGCAGTTCTTC. Its translation is CASGPGTSGRNEQFF.